This is a list of T cell receptor beta chains from one sample in a study of blood T cell repertoires in COVID-19. Measured with immunoSEQ multiplex PCR; TCRdb has only the in-frame clones, and not every one. The sample records about 130,000 clones, roughly 80% being singletons. The sequenced material came from peripheral blood. The receptors derive from a woman between 65 and 79 years old with COVID-19, enrolled during active disease. The CDR3 runs from the conserved cysteine through the conserved F or W.

V gene	J gene	CDR3 protein
TRBV21-1	TRBJ1-1	CASSTTGTGAQAFF
TRBV5-5	TRBJ1-1	CASSLTGLRTEAFF
TRBV28	TRBJ1-6	CASSAISPLHF
TRBV5-1	TRBJ2-7	CASSAGQSSYEQYF
TRBV9	TRBJ1-6	CASSSSQLFNSPLHF
TRBV12-3/TRBV12-4	TRBJ1-2	CASSLRGLGYTF
TRBV9	TRBJ1-3	CASSALQGYSGNTIYF
TRBV18	TRBJ1-1	CASSPPSRGSNTEAFF
TRBV4-2	TRBJ2-7	CASSHAGTGDSYEQYF
TRBV20-1	TRBJ2-5	CSASKGAGRKTQYF
TRBV14	TRBJ2-1	CASSQGGLAAFYNEQFF
TRBV11-3	TRBJ2-2	CASSPAGNTGELFF
TRBV5-4	TRBJ1-6	CASSVKDRGNNSPLHF
TRBV6-2/TRBV6-3	TRBJ2-2	CASSHPRGAGSTGELFF
TRBV7-9	TRBJ1-6	CASSLVTKGQNF
TRBV3-1/TRBV3-2	TRBJ2-1	CASSQGTSGVGEQFF
TRBV30	TRBJ2-5	CAWRRNGGETQYF
TRBV10-3	TRBJ1-1	CAISEVQGAEAFF
TRBV30	TRBJ1-5	CAWRGPRAGQPQHF
TRBV3-1/TRBV3-2	TRBJ1-2	CASSRKRVGGYTF
TRBV18	TRBJ1-5	CASSPGTGESQPQHF
TRBV5-4	TRBJ2-3	CASKGLADTQYF
TRBV7-9	TRBJ2-7	CASSLATFRDRGYEQYF
TRBV28	TRBJ1-3	CASSQTGSVRGNTIYF
TRBV29-1	TRBJ2-5	CSERTGFGTQYF
TRBV4-1	TRBJ2-1	CASSQGLSGGQYNEQFF
TRBV24-1	TRBJ1-2	CATSDGDRGRSGYTF
TRBV19	TRBJ1-4	CASSIRTYPNEKLFF
TRBV5-5	TRBJ1-4	CASSLAGQSKIATNEKLFF
TRBV5-1	TRBJ2-1	CASSLARLAGSYNEQFF
TRBV7-6	TRBJ2-7	CASSPRGSPTYEQYF
TRBV10-3	TRBJ1-2	CAIRTGDYGYTF
TRBV10-3	TRBJ2-7	CAISDGSGTYEQYF
TRBV7-9	TRBJ1-1	CASSLVRRLDTTEAFF
TRBV6-2/TRBV6-3	TRBJ1-4	CASSYFGGRSDEKLFF
TRBV5-1	TRBJ1-1	CASSRAGTGGMNTEAFF
TRBV27	TRBJ1-6	CASQRGYNSPLHF
TRBV5-1	TRBJ2-7	CASSSPETGYYEQYF
TRBV5-1	TRBJ2-7	CASSPIRVSSYEQYF
TRBV20-1	TRBJ1-3	CSASSGSAGNTIYF
TRBV6-1	TRBJ1-3	CASSEALGPGNTIYF
TRBV7-9	TRBJ2-7	CASSPGGGRGSYEQYF
TRBV30	TRBJ2-3	CAWTRRRADTQYF
TRBV5-1	TRBJ1-5	CASSLAGASNQPQHF
TRBV9	TRBJ1-5	CASSVDGAGQPQHF
TRBV19	TRBJ2-7	CASSIGDRGYEQYF
TRBV27	TRBJ1-2	CASSYHMAVVGYTF
TRBV4-1	TRBJ2-1	CASSQVWTETSEVWNEQFF
TRBV28	TRBJ2-5	CATGETQYF
TRBV12-3/TRBV12-4	TRBJ2-7	CASSPTQGDEQYF
TRBV6-5	TRBJ1-3	CASSTGTGVHTIYF
TRBV7-3	TRBJ2-3	CASSPGLASAVRDTQYF